This TCR beta chain was recorded in a study of identical twins. Whole-study results and caveats: In beta out-of-frame sequences, the excess sharing between twins was weaker. Cross-sectional statistical analysis, not tracking of the same donors, underpinned the conclusions. Possibly, invariant MAIT and iNKT cells partly confounded zero-insertion analyses.

A note on this clonotype: What it recognizes is unknown.

TCRdb itself ran the 5' RACE reads through MiXCR, one entry per CDR3 protein. The sample shows around 490,000 distinct CDR3 sequences, around 15% of them seen only once. Germline CDR1 and CDR2: DFQATT and SNEGSKA (reference sequence). V lost 7 bases, J lost 2 bases, and 4 bases stayed unmatched. The CDR3 length is 13 residues. In addition, the sample was reused for a study of yellow fever vaccine responses in identical twins. Per that paper: After vaccination, twins' T cell response reportedly seemed partly convergent, partly personalized.

Sequenced sample: CD4+ T cells sorted from blood. V gene TRBV20-1 combines with J gene TRBJ2-3; 9 bases are shared with TRBD2. The TCR comes from a young woman in good health. This chain's CDR3 is CSGASGNTDTQYF. Here the CDR3 DNA reads TGCAGTGGCGCTAGCGGGAACACAGATACGCAGTATTTT.